This T cell receptor beta chain was captured in a study of T cells in localized non-small cell lung cancer (dated by TCRdb to about 2020). With regard to the full study: T cell repertoires of some 240 early-stage NSCLC patients were analyzed, with tumors being compared against uninvolved tumor-adjacent lungs. The cohort consisted of approximately 240 treatment-naive NSCLC patients whose localized lung tumors had been resected. The mean age of the NSCLC patients was under 70 years, with 120 to 150 men and 110 or so women. Paper-wide results and their limitations: Of the top 100 tumor clones, a median of roughly 60 were detected in paired uninvolved adjacent lung; around 30 were also among that lung's top 100. Longer overall survival was associated with higher blood T cell density, whereas shorter survival was associated with higher adjacent-lung clonality. Because of the exploratory design, TCR variables were selected using unadjusted p-values without false-discovery rate correction. Uninvolved tumor-adjacent lung showed the highest T cell clonality, higher than tumor, which suggests more focused antigenic responses in the adjacent lung. Multi-region tumor sequencing was not performed, so intratumor heterogeneity could not be excluded.

V and J are truncated by 8 bases and 6 bases respectively, leaving an intervening sequence of 19 bases. Taken from the germline V gene, the CDR1 and CDR2 loops are MNHGY and SAAAGT. The CDR3 measures 15 amino acids from cysteine to phenylalanine. Only CDR3 DNA remains: 45 bases, in frame from the first base. The immunoSEQ Assay was used to sequence TCR beta CDR3 regions from DNA. The study's processing was this. T cell density was computed as TCR beta template counts normalized to usable DNA estimated by amplifying housekeeping genes. Using the preseqR package, richness was estimated by extrapolating to 120,000 templates for tissue samples and 400,000 templates for PBMC samples. Clonality was calculated as one minus Pielou's evenness. Tissue-enriched TCRs were identified through differential abundance testing performed on productive amino-acid clonotypes, with a minimum total count of 5 and an alpha of 0.1. The Jaccard Index and the Morisita Overlap Index were used to measure how much the repertoires overlapped between compartments. GLIPH grouped TCR beta CDR3s together with public tetramer-defined viral CDR3s, and a viral motif had to include at least three viral sequences and also show V-gene enrichment. Imported from immuneACCESS, the table was reduced by TCRdb to in-frame sequences with V and J called. These copies leave out some clones; in studies compared against another copy, an unresolved V gene accounts for under half, and the cause of the remainder is not known. Clone size and the V and J calls come from that table; the DNA yielded D and trimming. This sample comprises roughly 3,200 clones, approximately 25% of them detected only once. Over 20% of the sample goes to the ten largest clones.

At diagnosis, tumor, uninvolved tumor-adjacent lung and peripheral blood were collected and then preserved as a mix of FFPE and fresh-frozen material. Points on this clone: The antigen this receptor binds is unknown. Base quality data are lacking; no much larger clone is found one base away.

This chain joins TRBV6-8 to TRBJ2-2; TRBD2 is a possible D gene, resting on 5 matching bases. This sequence originates from a man aged 40-75 years with stage I lung adenocarcinoma. The sequencing here drew on lung tumor tissue, taken before any cancer treatment. The CDR3 corresponds to CASPRPPRGSGELFF. The sequenced DNA is TGTGCCAGCCCACGCCCCCCCCGGGGATCCGGGGAGCTGTTTTTT.